This T cell receptor beta chain was documented in a study of cytomegalovirus exposure and HLA in healthy donors. Study-level points and caveats: With high specificity and sensitivity, the classifier reportedly diagnosed cytomegalovirus status.

The V gene lost 6 bases and the J gene lost 5 bases, with 14 bases spanning the gap. Germline loops: CDR1 MNHNS, CDR2 SASEGT. The CDR3 is 14 amino acids. Sequenced by immunoSEQ multiplex PCR; TCRdb stores in-frame clones only, minus some. The repertoire holds fewer than 150,000 clones, with roughly 86% as singletons. Concerning this clone itself: The antigen is undetermined.

The sequencing input was PBMCs. The sequence came from a man younger than 45 in good health and CMV-seronegative. This chain joins TRBV6-1 and TRBJ1-5, with unresolved D. The CDR3 loop reads CASSRLTEDQPQHF. In DNA form, the CDR3 reads TGTGCCAGCAGCCGGTTAACGGAGGATCAGCCCCAGCATTTT.